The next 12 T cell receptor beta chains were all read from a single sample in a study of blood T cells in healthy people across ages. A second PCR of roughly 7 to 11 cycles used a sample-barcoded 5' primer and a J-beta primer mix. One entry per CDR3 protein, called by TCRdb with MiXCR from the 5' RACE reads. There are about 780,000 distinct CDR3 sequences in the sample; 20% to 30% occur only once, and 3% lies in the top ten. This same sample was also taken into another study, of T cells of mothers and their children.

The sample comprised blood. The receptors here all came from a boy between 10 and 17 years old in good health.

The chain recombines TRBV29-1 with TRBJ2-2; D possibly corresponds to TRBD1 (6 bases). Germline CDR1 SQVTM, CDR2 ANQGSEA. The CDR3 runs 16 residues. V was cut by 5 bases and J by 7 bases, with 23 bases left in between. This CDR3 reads CSVSGLGTRGHGELFF. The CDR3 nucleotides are TGCAGCGTTTCGGGTCTTGGGACAAGAGGTCACGGGGAGCTGTTTTTT.

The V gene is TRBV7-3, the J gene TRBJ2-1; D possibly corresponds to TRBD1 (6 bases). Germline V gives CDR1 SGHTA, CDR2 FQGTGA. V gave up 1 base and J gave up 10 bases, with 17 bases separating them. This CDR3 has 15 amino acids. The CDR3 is CASSLIASGAGEQFF. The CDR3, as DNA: TGTGCCAGCAGCTTAATAGCGTCAGGGGCAGGGGAGCAGTTCTTC. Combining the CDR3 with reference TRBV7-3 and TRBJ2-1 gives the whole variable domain GAGVSQTPSNKVTEKGKYVELRCDPISGHTALYWYRQSLGQGPEFLIYFQGTGAADDSGLPNDRFFAVRPEGSVSTLKIQRTERGDSAVYLCASSLIASGAGEQFFGPGTRLTVL.

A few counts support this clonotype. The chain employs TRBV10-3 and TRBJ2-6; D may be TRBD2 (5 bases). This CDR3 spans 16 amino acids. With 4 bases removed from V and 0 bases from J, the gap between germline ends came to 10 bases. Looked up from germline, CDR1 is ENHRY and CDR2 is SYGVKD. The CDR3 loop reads CAISGGFLSGANVLTF. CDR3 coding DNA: TGTGCCATCAGTGGCGGGTTCCTCTCTGGGGCCAACGTCCTGACTTTC.

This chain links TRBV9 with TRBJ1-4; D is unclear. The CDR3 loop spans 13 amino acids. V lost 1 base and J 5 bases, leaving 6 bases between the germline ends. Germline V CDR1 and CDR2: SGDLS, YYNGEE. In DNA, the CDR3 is TGTGCCAGCAGCGTAAGTGGGAATGAAAAACTGTTTTTT. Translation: CASSVSGNEKLFF.

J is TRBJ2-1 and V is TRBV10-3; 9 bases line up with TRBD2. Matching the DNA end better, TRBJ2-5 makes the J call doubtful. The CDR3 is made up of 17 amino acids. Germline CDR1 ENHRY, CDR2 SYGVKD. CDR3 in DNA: TGTGCCATCAGTGACCCTTCGAAATTGGCGGGGGGGGAGACCCAGTACTTC. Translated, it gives CAISDPSKLAGGETQYF.

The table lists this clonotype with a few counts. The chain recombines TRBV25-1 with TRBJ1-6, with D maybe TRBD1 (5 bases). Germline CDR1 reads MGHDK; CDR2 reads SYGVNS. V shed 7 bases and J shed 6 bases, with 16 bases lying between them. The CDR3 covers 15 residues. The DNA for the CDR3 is TGTGCCAGCACGGGACGCGCGAGACTTAATTCACCCCTCCACTTT. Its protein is CASTGRARLNSPLHF.

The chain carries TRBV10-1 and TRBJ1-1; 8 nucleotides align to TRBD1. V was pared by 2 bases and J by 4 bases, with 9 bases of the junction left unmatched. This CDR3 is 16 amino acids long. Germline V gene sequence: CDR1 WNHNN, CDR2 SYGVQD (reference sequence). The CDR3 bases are TGCGCCAGCAGTGAGGAGGTAGCAGGGGGCGTCACTGAAGCTTTCTTT. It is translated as CASSEEVAGGVTEAFF.

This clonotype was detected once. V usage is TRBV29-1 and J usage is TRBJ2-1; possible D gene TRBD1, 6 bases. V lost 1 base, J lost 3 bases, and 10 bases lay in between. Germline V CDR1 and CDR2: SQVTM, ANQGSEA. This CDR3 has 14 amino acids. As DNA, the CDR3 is TGCAGCGTTGAAGGGCAGGGGTTCTACAATGAGCAGTTCTTC. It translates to CSVEGQGFYNEQFF.

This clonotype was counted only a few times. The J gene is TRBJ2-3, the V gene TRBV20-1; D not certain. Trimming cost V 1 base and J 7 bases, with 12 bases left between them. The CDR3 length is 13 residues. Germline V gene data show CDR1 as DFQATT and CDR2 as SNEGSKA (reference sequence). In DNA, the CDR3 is TGCAGTGCTAGAGTGGTGTCTGCGAATACGCAGTATTTT. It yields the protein CSARVVSANTQYF.

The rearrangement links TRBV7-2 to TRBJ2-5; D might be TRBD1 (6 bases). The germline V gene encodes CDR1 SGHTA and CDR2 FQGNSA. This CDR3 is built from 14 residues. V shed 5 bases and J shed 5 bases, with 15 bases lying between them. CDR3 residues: CASSQGLLRETQYF. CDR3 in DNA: TGTGCCAGCAGCCAGGGGCTCTTAAGGGAGACCCAGTACTTC.

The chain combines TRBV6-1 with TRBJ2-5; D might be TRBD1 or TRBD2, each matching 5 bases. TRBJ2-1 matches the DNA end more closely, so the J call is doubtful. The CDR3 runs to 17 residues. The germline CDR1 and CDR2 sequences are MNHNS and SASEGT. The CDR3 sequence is CASSLQVGTKGRNEQFF. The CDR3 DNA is TGTGCCAGCAGTCTGCAGGTGGGCACAAAGGGACGGAATGAGCAGTTCTTC.

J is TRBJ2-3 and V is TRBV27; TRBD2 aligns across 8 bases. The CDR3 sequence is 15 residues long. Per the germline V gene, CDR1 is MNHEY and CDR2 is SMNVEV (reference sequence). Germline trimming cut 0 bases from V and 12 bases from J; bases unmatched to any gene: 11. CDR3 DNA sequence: TGTGCCAGCAGTTTATCCCCATTTAGCGGGACGCGTCAGTATTTT. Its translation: CASSLSPFSGTRQYF.